This T cell receptor beta chain was captured by sequencing in a study of blood T cell repertoires in COVID-19. Study background: There were acute and convalescent COVID-19 samples, and they came from the United States, Italy and Spain.

CDR3 length: 14 residues. From germline, CDR1 is PRHDT and CDR2 FYEKMQ (reference sequence). Repertoires were generated with immunoSEQ multiplex PCR, while TCRdb's copy carries only in-frame clones and drops some. The sample shows about 250,000 clones, around 88% of them seen only once. The sample taken for sequencing was peripheral blood. The rearrangement links TRBV13 to TRBJ1-4; D might be TRBD1 (5 bases). This sequence originates from a woman aged 25 to 39 with COVID-19, enrolled during active disease. CDR3 protein: CGSSGGPANEKLFF. The CDR3 bases are TGTGGCAGTTCCGGGGGACCGGCTAATGAAAAACTGTTTTTT.